This TCR beta chain was recovered during a study of beta chain features in type 1 diabetes. Since all of the isolated RNA was reverse transcribed, expressed TCRB transcripts were what got sequenced. Sequenced by immunoSEQ multiplex PCR; TCRdb stores in-frame clones only, minus some. The table lists about 160,000 clones, around 9.7% of them singletons, with about 0.7% in the top ten. Worth noting for this clone: The antigen is undetermined.

The CDR3 is 15 amino acids. V shed 5 bases and J shed 0 bases, with 13 bases lying between them. Per germline, CDR1 LGHNA and CDR2 YNFKEQ. Study-wide results and caveats: Small HLA sub-analyses could not settle whether HLA shapes TCRB rearrangement. Insertion counts at VDJ junctions were lower in type 1 diabetes patients, who also showed more deletions there. Among all four CD4+ subsets, Type 1 diabetes patients had TCRB CDR3s that were moderately but significantly shorter.

Every participating donor gave one draw, a heparinised blood sample averaging about 100 mL. The chain combines TRBV4-2 with TRBJ1-1; tentative D call: TRBD1 (6 bases). The sequence came from a woman under 40 with type 1 diabetes. Sample: central memory CD4+ T cells from blood. The CDR3 spells CASSGRQALNTEAFF. The CDR3 DNA is TGTGCCAGCAGCGGCCGACAGGCGCTGAACACTGAAGCTTTCTTT.